Only a few counts were recorded for the clone carrying this T cell receptor beta chain. Its specificity is unknown. The data were obtained in a study of regulatory T cells. The primer mix had 52 TRBV and 13 TRBJ primers. Profiling relied on immunoSEQ multiplex PCR, and the TCRdb table lists in-frame clones only, not all of them. The sample has about 18,000 clones; about 79% are singletons. CDR1 and CDR2 (germline): MDHEN, SYDVKM. The CDR3 contains 15 residues. Deletions cut 6 bases from V and 9 bases from J, with 21 bases between. Points from the study as a whole: In patients, unique TRB V-J pairs were restricted and V/J usage skewed, especially in Tregs. Hydrophobic residues at CDR3 positions 6 and 7 were enriched in conventional CD4+ T cells of CD3G-deficient patients.

Autoimmunity was present in every CD3G-deficient patient, worse in two. Patients aged 2 to 39 years had fewer naive T cells. CD4+ cells were sorted into CD25-high CD127-low regulatory cells and CD25-low CD127-high conventional cells. The genes are TRBV28 and TRBJ1-5; D may be TRBD1 (5 bases). Sequencing was done on a sample of conventional CD4+ T cells sorted from blood. The sequence came from a person in their twenties or thirties with CD3G deficiency. CDR3 nucleotide sequence: TGTGCCAGCAGCCACCACACTCCCGGGGCGTCGCCCCAGCATTTT. Amino acid sequence: CASSHHTPGASPQHF.